The clone carrying this TCR beta chain turned up a few times. Its antigen remains unidentified. This sample is drawn from a study of identical twins. Study-wide results and caveats: Insertions were fewer in abundant cord blood beta clonotypes, whereas memory repertoires showed none of this pattern. It was cross-sectional statistical analysis, not following the same donors, that the conclusions relied on. Zero-insertion analyses might be partly confounded by invariant T cells like MAIT and iNKT.

The authors used template switching to add a universal primer site and gave cDNA unique molecular identifiers. Each CDR3 protein is one row after TCRdb ran MiXCR on the 5' RACE reads. Of approximately 620,000 distinct CDR3 sequences listed, 8.6% are singletons. V dropped 4 bases and J dropped 3 bases, with 22 bases sitting between them. This CDR3 has 17 residues. The germline CDR1 and CDR2 sequences are MGHDK and SYGVNS. The sample was also linked to a second study, of yellow fever vaccine responses in identical twins.

The gene calls are TRBV25-1 and TRBJ2-7, with a tentative D call TRBD2 (6 bases). The material sequenced was PBMCs. The sequence derives from a woman aged 18 to 35 in good health. This CDR3 reads CASSGRDGRSLFYEQYF. CDR3 coding DNA: TGTGCCAGCAGTGGACGCGATGGGAGGAGTTTATTCTACGAGCAGTACTTC.